This T cell receptor (beta chain) is from a study of CD8+ T cells in alopecia areata. Study background: Recipients were approximately 6-10-week-old female C3H/HeJ mice grafted with skin from roughly 6-13-month-old C3H/HeJ donors with spontaneous alopecia.

Cutaneous lymph nodes were pooled and cells sorted by CD4, CD8alpha, NKG2D, NKG2ACE and more. As the sequencing template, cDNA was produced by extracting RNA and reverse transcribing it. Sequencing used immunoSEQ multiplex PCR; TCRdb keeps in-frame clones, though not all of them. Recorded here are 250,000 or so clones, none singletons. Turning to this clone: The antigen remains undetermined. Here the gene names and germline are mouse.

Study-wide findings and caveats: Especially in alopecia totalis/universalis, lesional scalp showed greater clonality than normal scalp did. Sequencing of scalp samples also captures resident alphabeta T cells of normal skin. Although TCR sharing was seen in mice, sharing across patients was less clear, possibly for HLA-related reasons.

This TCR was sampled from a C3H/HeJ mouse with alopecia areata. The mouse strain carries the MHC haplotype H2-k. Material for sequencing was CD4+ T cells sorted from a lymph node.

The sequenced part of the CDR3 DNA is TGTGCCAGCAGTCGACTGGGGGGGACCGGG. Translated: CASSRLGGTG. The entire CDR3 reads CASSRLGGTGQLYF. The V call is TRBV19, the J call TRBJ2-2; 11 bases line up with TRBD2. The read comes to an end 4 residues before the CDR3 does, leaving the germline J gene to fill in the end. From germline, CDR1 is FNHDT and CDR2 SITEND (reference sequence). V gave up 4 bases and J gave up 5 bases; unmatched junction bases: 1. There are 14 residues in the CDR3.